These 30 T cell receptor beta chains came from one sample sequenced in a study of blood T cell repertoires in COVID-19 (dated by TCRdb to about 2020). Library preparation was by the immunoSEQ multiplex PCR assay. TCRdb retrieved this table from immuneACCESS and kept in-frame rearrangements only. Not all clones are present; in checked studies, unresolved V genes account for under half, and no reason is known for the remainder. The sample yields about 160,000 clones; about nine tenths were counted once. Approximately 4.8% of the sample rests with the top ten. The sample consisted of peripheral blood. Every receptor here comes from a young man with COVID-19, enrolled during active disease.

The chain has TRBV6-5 and TRBJ2-7, with 8 positions matching TRBD1. This CDR3 is 15 amino acids long. Germline assignment: CDR1 MNHEY and CDR2 SVGAGI. V trimming: 8 bases; J trimming: 3 bases; junction bases outside the gene matches: 12. Here the CDR3 reads CASYSGGAGLYEQYF. Here the CDR3 DNA reads TGTGCCAGCTACTCAGGGGGCGCGGGCCTCTACGAGCAGTACTTC.

This chain uses TRBV5-1 with TRBJ1-2, with 9 bases lining up with TRBD1. Germline V gene lookup returns CDR1 SGHRS and CDR2 YFSETQ. CDR3 length equals 20 residues. V was clipped by 5 bases and J by 4 bases; unmatched bases: 24. The CDR3 region has the DNA TGCGCCAGCAGAAACCTGGGGGTGGACCCACAGGGGGCGCGGGGCTATGGCTACACCTTC. It translates to CASRNLGVDPQGARGYGYTF.

The V call is TRBV18, the J call TRBJ2-3, with D unresolved. The CDR3 is 14 residues long. Per the germline V gene, CDR1 is KGHSH and CDR2 is LQKENI. V shed 5 bases and J shed 2 bases, with 11 bases lying between them. CDR3 residues: CASSGGINTDTQYF. The CDR3 nucleotides are TGTGCCAGCTCAGGCGGAATCAACACAGATACGCAGTATTTT.

This rearrangement joins TRBV19 to TRBJ2-7; 8 nucleotides line up with TRBD1. The CDR3 runs 15 residues. Germline values: CDR1 LNHDA, CDR2 SQIVND (reference sequence). The V segment lost 2 bases and the J segment 2 bases; nucleotides outside the gene matches: 5. In DNA, the CDR3 is TGTGCCAGTAGTATAACAGGGGGAGAAACCTACGAGCAGTACTTC. Amino acid sequence: CASSITGGETYEQYF.

This sequence joins TRBV30 and TRBJ2-1, with D possibly TRBD1 on 6 matching bases. This CDR3 is 14 amino acids long. Germline values: CDR1 GTSNPN, CDR2 SVGIG (reference sequence). CDR3 sequence: CSLAWGHQSNEQFF. In nucleotides, the CDR3 is TGTTCCCTCGCCTGGGGACATCAATCCAATGAGCAGTTCTTC.

CDR3 region: CASSRGRNTEAFF. The CDR3 DNA reads as TGTGCCAGCAGCAGGGGGCGTAATACTGAAGCTTTCTTT. This chain uses TRBV2 with TRBJ1-1; 8 positions match TRBD1. This CDR3 region has 13 residues. Trimming at V came to 6 bases and at J to 5 bases, leaving 5 bases not matched to a gene. CDR1 is SNHLY and CDR2 is FYNNEI in the germline V gene. The whole variable domain, filled in from reference TRBV2 and TRBJ1-1, reads EPEVTQTPSHQVTQMGQEVILRCVPISNHLYFYWYRQILGQKVEFLVSFYNNEISEKSEIFDDQFSVERPDGSNFTLKIRSTKLEDSAMYFCASSRGRNTEAFFGQGTRLTVV.

J is TRBJ1-2 and V is TRBV27, with 7 bases lining up with TRBD1. Germline trimming cut 6 bases from V and 6 bases from J; bases unmatched to any gene: 13. Germline lookup yields CDR1 MNHEY and CDR2 SMNVEV (reference sequence). The CDR3 has 15 residues. The CDR3 nucleotides are TGTGCCAGCAGCCATCAAAAAGGGGGCGCGGATGGCTACACCTTC. Residues: CASSHQKGGADGYTF.

This sequence joins TRBV7-3 and TRBJ2-1; D is possibly TRBD2 (5 bases). The V gene lost 1 base and the J gene lost 4 bases, with 11 bases spanning the gap. The CDR3 is made up of 15 amino acids. Germline loops: CDR1 SGHTA, CDR2 FQGTGA. The CDR3 DNA is TGTGCCAGCAGCTTAAGCCCCGGGATATACAATGAGCAGTTCTTC. It specifies CASSLSPGIYNEQFF.

The rearrangement uses TRBV6-1 and TRBJ2-7; 7 nucleotides agree with TRBD2. There are 14 residues in the CDR3. J lost 0 bases, V lost 6 bases, and 5 bases had no gene match. The germline CDR1 and CDR2 sequences are MNHNS and SASEGT. The CDR3 region has the DNA TGTGCCAGCAGACGCGGGGGACTCTCCTACGAGCAGTACTTC. It encodes CASRRGGLSYEQYF.

Concerning this clone: Other DNA variants within this sample encode the same CDR3. The CDR3 coding sequence is TGTGCCAGCAGTCGAGTAGGGAGGGCCTACGAGCAGTACTTC. Translated: CASSRVGRAYEQYF. This sequence joins TRBV6-5 and TRBJ2-7, with 7 bases fitting TRBD2. The V and J ends lost 5 bases and 2 bases, in that order; junction bases with no gene match: 6. Germline lookup yields CDR1 MNHEY and CDR2 SVGAGI. The CDR3 sequence is 14 residues long.

This clone was observed once. The rearrangement joins TRBV7-3 to TRBJ2-3; D unresolved. V shed 3 bases and J shed 4 bases, with 8 bases lying between them. The CDR3 is 13 residues long. Germline V gene sequence: CDR1 SGHTA, CDR2 FQGTGA. The CDR3 DNA is TGTGCCAGCAGCTTGATGGGCGCAGATACGCAGTATTTT. It is translated as CASSLMGADTQYF.

The gene calls are TRBV5-6 and TRBJ2-7; D ambiguous. Trimming removed 4 bases at V and 1 base at J, with 9 bases between. CDR1 and CDR2 (germline): SGHDT, YYEEEE. The CDR3 runs 13 residues. This chain's CDR3 is CASSLPASYEQYF. CDR3 sequence (DNA): TGTGCCAGCAGCCTACCTGCATCCTACGAGCAGTACTTC. The entire variable domain, with the rest obtained from reference TRBV5-6 and TRBJ2-7, is as follows: DAGVTQSPTHLIKTRGQQVTLRCSPKSGHDTVSWYQQALGQGPQFIFQYYEEEERQRGNFPDRFSGHQFPNYSSELNVNALLLGDSALYLCASSLPASYEQYFGPGTRLTVT.

This rearrangement joins TRBV7-3 to TRBJ1-2; D is unresolved. V lost 4 bases and J lost 4, with 13 bases in between. CDR1 and CDR2 from the germline V gene are SGHTA and FQGTGA. This CDR3 comprises 14 residues. The CDR3 loop is CASSSPYSPYGYTF. DNA for the CDR3: TGTGCCAGCAGCTCCCCCTATAGCCCCTATGGCTACACCTTC. The full variable domain, its missing parts supplied by reference TRBV7-3 and TRBJ1-2, is GAGVSQTPSNKVTEKGKYVELRCDPISGHTALYWYRQSLGQGPEFLIYFQGTGAADDSGLPNDRFFAVRPEGSVSTLKIQRTERGDSAVYLCASSSPYSPYGYTFGSGTRLTVV.

The rearrangement uses TRBV7-8 and TRBJ2-2; TRBD2 aligns across 8 bases. Trimming cost V 4 bases and J 6 bases; bases outside gene matches: 13. CDR1 and CDR2 (germline): SGHVS, FQNEAQ. This CDR3 has 17 amino acids. CDR3 region: CASSYRGGYGGAGELFF. The DNA for the CDR3 is TGTGCCAGCAGCTACCGGGGGGGGTATGGAGGCGCCGGGGAGCTGTTTTTT.

This clone came up once. The chain uses TRBV18 and TRBJ1-1; D unresolved. Trimming took 1 base from V and 0 from J, leaving 9 bases between them. This CDR3 comprises 15 residues. Germline V lookup: CDR1 KGHSH, CDR2 LQKENI. The DNA of the CDR3 is TGTGCCAGCTCACCACACGGAGAGATGAACACTGAAGCTTTCTTT. Protein product: CASSPHGEMNTEAFF.

V gene TRBV7-3 combines with J gene TRBJ2-7, with 11 bases identical to TRBD2. The CDR3 is 15 amino acids. CDR1 and CDR2 from the germline V gene are SGHTA and FQGTGA. Unmatched junction bases numbered 0, after V lost 2 bases and J lost 0 bases. The CDR3 DNA follows: TGTGCCAGCAGCTTAGGGACTAGCGGCTCCTACGAGCAGTACTTC. Amino acids: CASSLGTSGSYEQYF. The full variable domain, its missing parts supplied by reference TRBV7-3 and TRBJ2-7, is GAGVSQTPSNKVTEKGKYVELRCDPISGHTALYWYRQSLGQGPEFLIYFQGTGAADDSGLPNDRFFAVRPEGSVSTLKIQRTERGDSAVYLCASSLGTSGSYEQYFGPGTRLTVT.

The table lists this clone with a few counts. This chain connects TRBV12-3 or TRBV12-4 to TRBJ1-5, with TRBD1 matching 7 bases. The length of the CDR3 is 13 residues. With V trimmed by 8 bases and J by 2 bases, 3 bases remained unmatched. CDR3 sequence: CASDRARNQPQHF. The CDR3 coding sequence is TGTGCCAGCGACAGGGCCCGCAATCAGCCCCAGCATTTT.

The chain is built from TRBV4-2 and TRBJ2-2; TRBD2 agrees at 9 bases. This CDR3 has 14 amino acids. Germline loops: CDR1 LGHNA, CDR2 YNFKEQ. Trimming took 8 bases from V and 2 from J; bases not matched to a gene: 3. The CDR3 nucleotides are TGTGCCAGCCGGGGACTAGCAAACACCGGGGAGCTGTTTTTT. Residues: CASRGLANTGELFF.

This clone appeared once. The genes are TRBV7-9 and TRBJ1-1, with 9 bases aligning to TRBD1. V was pared by 7 bases and J by 7 bases, with 13 bases of the junction left unmatched. The CDR3 loop spans 15 amino acids. CDR1 and CDR2 (germline): SEHNR, FQNEAQ (reference sequence). The CDR3 protein is CASTVGQGISSEAFF. In DNA, the CDR3 is TGTGCCAGCACCGTAGGACAGGGGATATCGAGTGAAGCTTTCTTT.

The chain couples TRBV7-9 to TRBJ1-5, with 9 bases identical to TRBD1. Germline CDR1 and CDR2: SEHNR and FQNEAQ (reference sequence). Trimming cost V 7 bases and J 6 bases; bases outside gene matches: 7. The CDR3 consists of 14 residues. DNA for the CDR3: TGTGCCAGCACCAAACAGGGGGCCCCTCAGCCCCAGCATTTT. It encodes CASTKQGAPQPQHF.

The chain is built from TRBV7-2 and TRBJ2-7; TRBD1 aligns across 9 bases. The trim removed 4 bases at V and 3 bases at J, leaving 7 bases unmatched. Germline CDR1 and CDR2: SGHTA and FQGNSA. The CDR3 covers 15 residues. In DNA form, the CDR3 reads TGTGCCAGCAGCTCTCAGACAGGGGGAGGCTACGAGCAGTACTTC. This gives the protein CASSSQTGGGYEQYF.

The chain employs TRBV7-8 and TRBJ1-1; D is unresolved. The CDR3 is 15 residues long. Per germline, CDR1 SGHVS and CDR2 FQNEAQ. The V gene lost 4 bases and the J gene lost 0 bases, with 12 bases spanning the gap. The CDR3, as DNA: TGTGCCAGCAGCTCCTACACGGGGTTGAACACTGAAGCTTTCTTT. It yields the protein CASSSYTGLNTEAFF.

This chain links TRBV5-1 with TRBJ1-1; D is undetermined. This CDR3 spans 15 amino acids. CDR1 SGHRS and CDR2 YFSETQ come from the germline V gene. V lost 0 bases, J lost 2 bases, and 11 bases lay in between. This CDR3 reads CASSLGEVRNTEAFF. CDR3 nucleotides: TGCGCCAGCAGCTTGGGGGAGGTCCGAAACACTGAAGCTTTCTTT.

The rearrangement uses TRBV10-3 and TRBJ1-1; 7 bases are shared with TRBD1. This CDR3 is 15 amino acids long. Germline-derived CDR1 and CDR2 are ENHRY and SYGVKD. The V and J ends lost 6 bases and 0 bases, in that order; junction bases with no gene match: 7. The CDR3 sequence is CAISAGGNMNTEAFF. DNA of the CDR3: TGTGCCATCAGCGCAGGGGGGAATATGAACACTGAAGCTTTCTTT.

This sequence joins TRBV5-1 and TRBJ2-7; TRBD2 might be the D (6 bases). Germline CDR1 reads SGHRS; CDR2 reads YFSETQ. The CDR3 spans 14 residues. V gave up 7 bases and J gave up 2 bases, with 16 bases separating them. This chain's CDR3 is CASGSSRGTYEQYF. DNA of the CDR3: TGCGCCAGCGGTTCGTCCCGGGGGACCTACGAGCAGTACTTC.

The CDR3 sequence is CASSLPPQIQETQYF. In DNA, the CDR3 is TGTGCCAGCAGCTTGCCTCCGCAGATCCAAGAGACCCAGTACTTC. The V call is TRBV5-6, the J call TRBJ2-5; no reliable D call. Germline CDR1 and CDR2: SGHDT and YYEEEE. V shed 1 base and J shed 1 base, with 11 bases lying between them. The CDR3 has 15 residues.

The chain combines TRBV5-1 with TRBJ2-7; TRBD2 is a possible D gene (5 bases). The germline V gene has CDR1 SGHRS and CDR2 YFSETQ. CDR3 length: 16 amino acids. The V gene lost 0 bases and the J gene lost 2 bases, with 15 bases spanning the gap. CDR3 sequence: CASSLVTGKGPYEQYF. DNA of the CDR3: TGCGCCAGCAGCTTGGTTACGGGGAAGGGCCCCTACGAGCAGTACTTC. Combining the CDR3 with reference TRBV5-1 and TRBJ2-7 gives the whole variable domain KAGVTQTPRYLIKTRGQQVTLSCSPISGHRSVSWYQQTPGQGLQFLFEYFSETQRNKGNFPGRFSGRQFSNSRSEMNVSTLELGDSALYLCASSLVTGKGPYEQYFGPGTRLTVT.

CDR3 in amino acids: CASTLRGQGWSDTQYF. CDR3 bases: TGTGCCAGCACCCTGCGGGGACAGGGTTGGTCGGATACGCAGTATTTT. The rearrangement uses TRBV5-6 and TRBJ2-3; 9 positions match TRBD1. CDR3 length equals 16 residues. CDR1 SGHDT and CDR2 YYEEEE come from the germline V gene. After removal of 6 bases from V and 6 bases from J, the junction contained 14 bases not matched to a gene.

The gene calls are TRBV20-1 and TRBJ1-1; D might be TRBD1 (5 bases). From germline, CDR1 is DFQATT and CDR2 SNEGSKA (reference sequence). This CDR3 is 11 amino acids long. Trimming left V 4 bases short and J 7 bases short, with 10 bases between. The CDR3 bases are TGCAGTGCTATGCCCGACAGTGAAGCTTTCTTT. Protein: CSAMPDSEAFF.

The chain uses TRBV19 and TRBJ1-2; TRBD1 matches 7 bases. The CDR3 is 15 residues long. Looked up from germline, CDR1 is LNHDA and CDR2 is SQIVND (reference sequence). V was pared by 6 bases and J by 2 bases, with 9 bases of the junction left unmatched. The CDR3 DNA follows: TGTGCCAGTAGCTTAAACTCGGGACAGAACTATGGCTACACCTTC. It codes for CASSLNSGQNYGYTF.